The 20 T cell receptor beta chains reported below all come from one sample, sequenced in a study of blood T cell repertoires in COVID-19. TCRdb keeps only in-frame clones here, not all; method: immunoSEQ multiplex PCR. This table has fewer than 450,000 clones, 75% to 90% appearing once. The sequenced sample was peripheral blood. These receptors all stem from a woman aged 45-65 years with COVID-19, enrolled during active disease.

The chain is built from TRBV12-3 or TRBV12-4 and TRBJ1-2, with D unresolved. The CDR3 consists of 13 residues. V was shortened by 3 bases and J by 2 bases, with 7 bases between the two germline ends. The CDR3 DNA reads TGTGCCAGCAGTTTTGGCTTAAACTATGGCTACACCTTC. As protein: CASSFGLNYGYTF.

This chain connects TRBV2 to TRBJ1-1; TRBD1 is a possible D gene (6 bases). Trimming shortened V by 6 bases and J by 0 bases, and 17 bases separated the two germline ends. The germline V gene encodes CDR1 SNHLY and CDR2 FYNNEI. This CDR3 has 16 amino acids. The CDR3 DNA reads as TGTGCCAGCAGCTACCGTCCCGACAGGATGAACACTGAAGCTTTCTTT. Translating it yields CASSYRPDRMNTEAFF.

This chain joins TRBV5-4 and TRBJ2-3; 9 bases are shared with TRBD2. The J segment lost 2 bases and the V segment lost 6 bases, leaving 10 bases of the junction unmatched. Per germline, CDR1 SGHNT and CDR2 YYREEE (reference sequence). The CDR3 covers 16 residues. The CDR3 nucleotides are TGTGCCAGCAACCCTCAACTAGCGGGCCACACAGATACGCAGTATTTT. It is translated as CASNPQLAGHTDTQYF. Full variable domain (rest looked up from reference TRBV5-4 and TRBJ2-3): ETGVTQSPTHLIKTRGQQVTLRCSSQSGHNTVSWYQQALGQGPQFIFQYYREEENGRGNFPPRFSGLQFPNYSSELNVNALELDDSALYLCASNPQLAGHTDTQYFGPGTRLTVL.

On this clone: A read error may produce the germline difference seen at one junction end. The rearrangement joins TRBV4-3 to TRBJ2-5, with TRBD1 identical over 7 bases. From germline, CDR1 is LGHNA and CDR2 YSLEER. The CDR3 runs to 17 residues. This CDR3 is CASSQDSQTGLVETQYF. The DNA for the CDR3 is TGCGCCAGCAGTCAAGATTCCCAGACAGGGTTGGTGGAGACCCAGTACTTC.

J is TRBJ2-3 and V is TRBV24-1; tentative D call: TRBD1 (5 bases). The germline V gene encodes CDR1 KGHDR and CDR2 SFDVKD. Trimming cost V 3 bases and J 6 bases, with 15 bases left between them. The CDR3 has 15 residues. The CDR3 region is CATSDLRTKDDTQYF. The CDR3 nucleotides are TGTGCCACCAGTGATCTTCGGACAAAGGATGATACGCAGTATTTT.

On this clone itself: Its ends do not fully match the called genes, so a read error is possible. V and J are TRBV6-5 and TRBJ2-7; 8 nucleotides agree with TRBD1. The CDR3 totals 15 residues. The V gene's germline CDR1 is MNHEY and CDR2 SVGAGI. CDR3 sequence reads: CASSDSTGDFEKQYF. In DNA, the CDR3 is TGTGCCAGCAGTGACTCGACAGGGGATTTTGAAAAGCAGTACTTC.

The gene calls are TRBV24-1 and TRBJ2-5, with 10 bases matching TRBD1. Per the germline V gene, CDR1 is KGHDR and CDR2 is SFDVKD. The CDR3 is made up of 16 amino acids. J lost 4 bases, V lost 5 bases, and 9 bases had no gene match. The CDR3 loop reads CATSAIPGQGPETQYF. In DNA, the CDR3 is TGTGCCACCAGTGCTATACCGGGACAGGGGCCAGAGACCCAGTACTTC.

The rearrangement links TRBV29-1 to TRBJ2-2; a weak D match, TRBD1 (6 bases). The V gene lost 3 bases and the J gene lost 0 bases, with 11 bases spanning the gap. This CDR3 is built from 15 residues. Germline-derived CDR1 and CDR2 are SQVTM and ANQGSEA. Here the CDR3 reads CSVDLGQTNTGELFF. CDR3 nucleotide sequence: TGCAGCGTTGATCTAGGACAGACGAACACCGGGGAGCTGTTTTTT.

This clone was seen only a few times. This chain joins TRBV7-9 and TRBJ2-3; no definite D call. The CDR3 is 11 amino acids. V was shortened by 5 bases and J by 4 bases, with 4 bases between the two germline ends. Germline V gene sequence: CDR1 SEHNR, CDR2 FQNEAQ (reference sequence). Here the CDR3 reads CASSQSDTQYF. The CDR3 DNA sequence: TGTGCCAGCAGCCAGTCAGATACGCAGTATTTT.

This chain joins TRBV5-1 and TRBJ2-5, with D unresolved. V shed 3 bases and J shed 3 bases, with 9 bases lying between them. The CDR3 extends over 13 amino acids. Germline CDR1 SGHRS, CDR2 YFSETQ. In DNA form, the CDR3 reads TGCGCCAGCAGCTACCGAGAGGAAGAGACCCAGTACTTC. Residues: CASSYREEETQYF.

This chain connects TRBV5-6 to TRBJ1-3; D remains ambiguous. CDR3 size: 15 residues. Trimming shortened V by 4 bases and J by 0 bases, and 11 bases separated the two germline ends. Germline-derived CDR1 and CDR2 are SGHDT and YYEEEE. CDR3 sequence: CASSPTWSSGNTIYF. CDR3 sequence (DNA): TGTGCCAGCAGCCCGACGTGGAGCTCTGGAAACACCATATATTTT.

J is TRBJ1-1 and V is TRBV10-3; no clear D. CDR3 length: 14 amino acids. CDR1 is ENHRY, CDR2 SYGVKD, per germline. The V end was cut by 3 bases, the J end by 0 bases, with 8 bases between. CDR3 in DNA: TGTGCCATCAGTGAACGGGTCATGAACACTGAAGCTTTCTTT. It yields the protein CAISERVMNTEAFF.

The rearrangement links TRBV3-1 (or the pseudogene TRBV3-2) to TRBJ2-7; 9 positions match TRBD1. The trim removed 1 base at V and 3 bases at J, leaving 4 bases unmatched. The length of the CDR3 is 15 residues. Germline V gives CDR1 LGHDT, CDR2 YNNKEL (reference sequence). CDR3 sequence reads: CASSQGDRANYEQYF. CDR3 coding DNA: TGTGCCAGCAGCCAAGGGGACAGGGCAAACTACGAGCAGTACTTC.

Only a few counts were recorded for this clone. CDR3 loop: CASRGGLEAFF. CDR3 nucleotide sequence: TGCGCCAGCAGGGGAGGTCTGGAAGCTTTCTTT. The genes are TRBV10-2 and TRBJ1-1; no firm D call. V lost 6 bases, J lost 8 bases, and 10 bases lay in between. The CDR3 has 11 residues. Per the germline V gene, CDR1 is WSHSY and CDR2 is SAAADI.

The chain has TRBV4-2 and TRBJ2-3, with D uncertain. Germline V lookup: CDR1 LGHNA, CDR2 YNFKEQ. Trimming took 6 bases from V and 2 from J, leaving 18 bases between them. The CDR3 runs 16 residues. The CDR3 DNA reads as TGTGCCAGCAGGGCTTCAATCGCCAGAAACACAGATACGCAGTATTTT. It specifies CASRASIARNTDTQYF.

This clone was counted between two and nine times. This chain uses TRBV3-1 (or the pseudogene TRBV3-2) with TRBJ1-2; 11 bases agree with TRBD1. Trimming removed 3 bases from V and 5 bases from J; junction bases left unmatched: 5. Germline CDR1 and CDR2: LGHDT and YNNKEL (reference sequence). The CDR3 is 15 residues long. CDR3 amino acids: CASSHAGQGAYGYTF. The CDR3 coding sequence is TGTGCCAGCAGCCATGCCGGACAGGGGGCGTATGGCTACACCTTC.

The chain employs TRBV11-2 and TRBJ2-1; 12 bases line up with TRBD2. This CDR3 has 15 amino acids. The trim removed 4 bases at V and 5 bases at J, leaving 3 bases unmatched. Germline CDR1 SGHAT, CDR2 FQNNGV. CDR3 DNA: TGTGCCAGCAGCTATTGGACTAGCGGGAACAATGAGCAGTTCTTC. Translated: CASSYWTSGNNEQFF.

The CDR3 spells CASSPLKTGVNSPLHF. The CDR3 DNA is TGTGCCAGCTCACCACTAAAGACAGGGGTAAATTCACCCCTCCACTTT. The rearrangement uses TRBV18 and TRBJ1-6; 8 nucleotides agree with TRBD1. With V trimmed by 1 base and J by 7 bases, 6 bases remained unmatched. The CDR3 spans 16 residues. CDR1 and CDR2 from the germline V gene are KGHSH and LQKENI.

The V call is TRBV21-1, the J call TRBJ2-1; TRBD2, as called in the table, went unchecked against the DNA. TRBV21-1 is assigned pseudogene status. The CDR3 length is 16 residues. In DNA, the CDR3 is TGTGCCAGCAGCAAAGGGGCTAGCGGGAGGAATGATGAGCAGTTCTTC. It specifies CASSKGASGRNDEQFF.

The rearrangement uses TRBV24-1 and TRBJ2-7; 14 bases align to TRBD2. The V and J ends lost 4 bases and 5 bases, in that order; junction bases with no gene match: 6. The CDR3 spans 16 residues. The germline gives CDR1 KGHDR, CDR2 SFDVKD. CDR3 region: CATSDPTSGRGDEQYF. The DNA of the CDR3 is TGTGCCACCAGTGACCCGACTAGCGGGAGGGGCGACGAGCAGTACTTC.